Listed below are T cell receptor beta chains from one sample, sequenced in a study of PD-1 blockade in classical Hodgkin lymphoma. Only in-frame clones appear in the TCRdb table, and some are missing; sequencing was by immunoSEQ multiplex PCR. The table has thousands of clones, around 84% seen once. Sequenced material: peripheral blood mononuclear cells (PBMCs), taken before the second cycle of nivolumab. The receptors come from a human donor with classical Hodgkin lymphoma. Both conserved end residues are part of each CDR3. D genes are given only for firm matches. Only part of the rows carry a size: once, few, many, or a class if the clone is expanded.

>-|TRBV5-1|14|TRBJ1-5|once
TGCGCCAGCAGCTTGGCCCCAGGGACCCAGCCCCAGCATTTT
CASSLAPGTQPQHF
>-|TRBV7-9|15|TRBJ2-5|once
TGTGCCAGCAGCCACATGGGGGGGGCTCGGGAGACCCAGTACTTC
CASSHMGGARETQYF
>-|TRBV11-2|15|TRBJ1-6|-
TGTGCCAGCAGCTTAGATAGGACAGTTAATTCACCCCTCCACTTT
CASSLDRTVNSPLHF
>-|TRBV11-2|14|TRBJ2-1|-
TGTGCCAGCAGCTTAGTCACTAGCCCCAATGAGCAGTTCTTC
CASSLVTSPNEQFF
>-|TRBV6-1|12|TRBJ1-5|-
TGTGCCAGCAGTGGGGTATTACTAGCCCAGCATTTT
CASSGVLLAQHF
>-|TRBV7-9|15|TRBJ1-1|-
TGTGCCAGCAGCTTAGTTCGTGGGACGTACACTGAAGCTTTCTTT
CASSLVRGTYTEAFF
>TRBD1|TRBV13|18|TRBJ2-1|once
TGTGCCAGCGGATTAGGACAGGGTATTAAGTGGGGAAACAATGAGCAGTTCTTC
CASGLGQGIKWGNNEQFF
>TRBD1|TRBV15|15|TRBJ1-2|-
TGTGCCACCAGCAGGAGGACAGGGTCTATGAATGGCTACACCTTC
CATSRRTGSMNGYTF
>-|TRBV10-2|13|TRBJ1-3|-
TGCGCCAGTCATGGCAGCTCTGGAAACACCATATATTTT
CASHGSSGNTIYF
>-|TRBV4-1|15|TRBJ1-4|-
TGCGCCAGCAGCCAAGAGAGCCTTGGATATGGAAAACTGTTTTTT
CASSQESLGYGKLFF
>-|TRBV5-4|13|TRBJ1-1|-
TGTGCCAGCAGCTTTATCGGACGAACTGAAGCTTTCTTT
CASSFIGRTEAFF
>-|TRBV6-1|13|TRBJ2-5|-
TGTGCCAGCAGTGAATCTGGTATCGGGACCCAGTACTTC
CASSESGIGTQYF
>-|TRBV18|13|TRBJ1-3|-
TGTGCCAGCCCTGGGGTCGGCGGAAACACCATATATTTT
CASPGVGGNTIYF
>TRBD1|TRBV5-4|14|TRBJ1-2|-
TGTGCCAGCAGCATACGACAGGGCCTCTATGGCTACACCTTC
CASSIRQGLYGYTF
>-|TRBV6-5|13|TRBJ1-2|few
TGTGCCAGCAGGCCGGGACTCGCAGAGGGCTACACCTTC
CASRPGLAEGYTF
>TRBD1|TRBV7-9|13|TRBJ1-2|-
TGTGCCAGCACCCAGGGACAGAACTATGGCTACACCTTC
CASTQGQNYGYTF
>-|TRBV11-2|14|TRBJ1-1|-
TGTGCCAGCAGCGCGGACAGAGTGAACACTGAAGCTTTCTTT
CASSADRVNTEAFF
>-|TRBV5-4|15|TRBJ1-4|-
TGTGCCAGCAGCTTGTCGAGGGGGTCTAATGAAAAACTGTTTTTT
CASSLSRGSNEKLFF
>-|TRBV5-6|14|TRBJ2-3|-
TGTGCCAGCAGCTTGGGGCCTAGCACAGATACGCAGTATTTT
CASSLGPSTDTQYF
>TRBD1|TRBV7-2|16|TRBJ1-5|-
TGTGCCAGCAGCCCAGGGCGGACAGGGCCTAATCAGCCCCAGCATTTT
CASSPGRTGPNQPQHF
>-|TRBV6-5|14|TRBJ1-6|-
TGTGCCAGCAGTTTGGCCGGGGGAAATTCACCCCTCCACTTT
CASSLAGGNSPLHF
>TRBD1|TRBV5-1|15|TRBJ2-1|-
TGCGCCAGTCAATTCGACAGGGGTTCCTACAATGAGCAGTTCTTC
CASQFDRGSYNEQFF
>-|TRBV19|14|TRBJ1-2|few
TGTGCCACCCGCACCCCAGGACAGTCCTATGGCTACACCTTC
CATRTPGQSYGYTF
>TRBD1|TRBV18|14|TRBJ1-1|-
TGTGCCAGCTCACGACAGGGCGGGGACTTTGAAGCTTTCTTT
CASSRQGGDFEAFF
>TRBD2|TRBV5-4|17|TRBJ2-2|-
TGTGCCAGCAGCCCCGGACTAGCGGGGGCTAGGGCCGGGGAGCTGTTTTTT
CASSPGLAGARAGELFF
>-|TRBV6-5|13|TRBJ1-2|once
TGTGCCAGCAAAAAAGGGGGGCCTTGGGGCTACACCTTC
CASKKGGPWGYTF
>TRBD2|TRBV13|15|TRBJ2-3|-
TGTGCCAGCAGTGCGACTAGCGGGAGAACAGATACGCAGTATTTT
CASSATSGRTDTQYF
>-|TRBV5-1|15|TRBJ1-3|-
TGCGCCAGCAGCTTGAGGGGGACGACTGGAAACACCATATATTTT
CASSLRGTTGNTIYF
>TRBD1|TRBV2|17|TRBJ1-6|-
TGTGCCAGCGGGACAGCCGAAGTATTGTCCTATAATTCACCCCTCCACTTT
CASGTAEVLSYNSPLHF
>TRBD1|TRBV7-2|15|TRBJ2-5|-
TGTGCCAGCAGCTTAGTGGGACAGATCCAAGAGACCCAGTACTTC
CASSLVGQIQETQYF
>TRBD1|TRBV7-2|15|TRBJ2-5|-
TGTGCCAGCAGCTCATATTTGACAGGGGGAGAGACCCAGTACTTC
CASSSYLTGGETQYF
>-|TRBV5-1|13|TRBJ2-1|-
TGCGCCAGCAGAATACAGGACTACAATGGGCAGTTCTTC
CASRIQDYNGQFF
>-|TRBV5-4|13|TRBJ1-2|once
TGTGCCAGCAGCTTGCCGTTTCACTATGGCTACACCTTC
CASSLPFHYGYTF
>-|TRBV5-5|15|TRBJ2-1|-
TGTGCCAGCAGCCTGGGGCTAGGAGACTACAATGAGCAGTTCTTC
CASSLGLGDYNEQFF
>TRBD1|TRBV7-8|15|TRBJ1-1|-
TGTGCCAGCAGCCTAGATTGGGGACAGGGGTCTGAAGCTTTCTTT
CASSLDWGQGSEAFF
>TRBD1|TRBV7-9|16|TRBJ1-6|-
TGTGCCAGCAGCATATGGACAGGGTACTATAATTCACCCCTCCACTTT
CASSIWTGYYNSPLHF
>-|TRBV5-1|15|TRBJ2-6|once
TGCGCCAGCAGGACCCAGTGGGCTGGGGCCAACGTCCTGACTTTC
CASRTQWAGANVLTF
>-|TRBV5-1|12|TRBJ2-1|-
TGCGCCAGCAGCTTGGACCGAAGTGAGCAGTTCTTC
CASSLDRSEQFF
>-|TRBV10-3|13|TRBJ2-1|-
TGTGCCATCAAAGGCAGAGAGTACAATGAGCAGTTCTTC
CAIKGREYNEQFF
>-|TRBV5-1|14|TRBJ1-2|few
TGCGCCAGCAGCTTGGTTCAGGGTGTGATTGGCTACACCTTC
CASSLVQGVIGYTF
>-|TRBV9|16|TRBJ1-4|-
TGTGCCAGCAGCGCCCAGGGGTTTGGGTCTAATGAAAAACTGTTTTTT
CASSAQGFGSNEKLFF
>TRBD2|TRBV2|15|TRBJ2-5|-
TGTGCCAGCAGTGTGGGACTAGCGGGAGAGGAGACCCAGTACTTC
CASSVGLAGEETQYF
>-|TRBV5-5|13|TRBJ2-2|-
TGTGCCAGCAGCTTTTCTGGCACCGGGGAGCTGTTTTTT
CASSFSGTGELFF
>-|TRBV12-2|15|TRBJ2-3|once
TGTGCAAGTCGCTTTGCTAGCGGGAGGACAGATACGCAGTATTTT
CASRFASGRTDTQYF
>-|TRBV5-1|17|TRBJ2-3|-
TGCGCCAGCAGCTCCATCTGGGGACCCGAAGGCACAGATACGCAGTATTTT
CASSSIWGPEGTDTQYF
>-|TRBV6-6|12|TRBJ1-2|-
TGTGCCAGCAGACAGGGTCCCTATGGCTACACCTTC
CASRQGPYGYTF